This TCR beta chain was identified in a study of cytomegalovirus exposure and HLA in healthy donors. The study's findings and limits: Reports showed the classifier diagnosing cytomegalovirus status with high specificity and sensitivity.

V was pared by 5 bases and J by 0 bases, with 14 bases between. The CDR3 covers 17 residues. Per germline, CDR1 MDHEN and CDR2 SYDVKM. PCR involved 60 Vbeta and 13 Jbeta primers. Sequenced by immunoSEQ multiplex PCR; TCRdb stores in-frame clones only, minus some. The sample contains under 200,000 clones, 78% of which appear only once. This clone came up a few times. Its antigen remains unidentified. The clonotype originates from a woman in her thirties in good health and CMV-seropositive. The gene calls are TRBV28 and TRBJ1-6, with D unclear. The specimen was PBMCs. The CDR3 DNA reads TGTGCCAGCAGTACATCCGGGTTCAGCTCCTATAATTCACCCCTCCACTTT. It yields the protein CASSTSGFSSYNSPLHF.